A single sample is the source of the 29 T cell receptor beta chains below, sequenced in a study of cytomegalovirus exposure and HLA in healthy donors. The PCR employed 60 Vbeta primers together with 13 Jbeta primers. Libraries were prepared by immunoSEQ multiplex PCR; TCRdb keeps only in-frame clonotypes and omits some of them. The table lists approximately 190,000 clones, about four fifths of them singletons. Sequencing was done on a sample of PBMCs. These receptor sequences come from a boy between 2 and 10 years old in good health and CMV-seronegative.

This clone was seen just once. The V gene is TRBV5-1, the J gene TRBJ2-5; no reliable D call. CDR3 size: 18 residues. V lost 0 bases and J 5 bases, leaving 23 bases between the germline ends. Germline V gene sequence: CDR1 SGHRS, CDR2 YFSETQ. CDR3 sequence: CASSLGPHPTSLEETQYF. The CDR3 DNA follows: TGCGCCAGCAGCTTGGGCCCTCACCCGACAAGCCTTGAGGAGACCCAGTACTTC.

The CDR3, as DNA: TGTGCCAGCAGCCCAACAGGGGGTGGCACTGAAGCTTTCTTT. It specifies CASSPTGGGTEAFF. V is TRBV9 and J is TRBJ1-1, with 8 bases fitting TRBD1. Germline values: CDR1 SGDLS, CDR2 YYNGEE. CDR3 length equals 14 residues. V dropped 4 bases and J dropped 4; count of bases not matched to a gene: 6.

V is TRBV7-2 and J is TRBJ1-2, with 7 bases lining up with TRBD1. CDR3 size: 14 residues. CDR1 and CDR2 from the germline V gene are SGHTA and FQGNSA. Trimming cost V 5 bases and J 4 bases; bases outside gene matches: 7. CDR3 coding DNA: TGTGCCAGCAGCACCCAGGGGGTGGGCTATGGCTACACCTTC. Protein: CASSTQGVGYGYTF.

The table lists this clone with a few counts. The rearrangement links TRBV2 to TRBJ1-6; 7 nucleotides align to TRBD1. V shed 4 bases and J 7 bases; nucleotides not matched to a gene: 7. The CDR3 covers 15 residues. Germline CDR1 and CDR2: SNHLY and FYNNEI. The CDR3 DNA reads as TGTGCCAGCAGTGCCAACAGGGGTTTGAATTCACCCCTCCACTTT. This translates into CASSANRGLNSPLHF.

The table lists this clone with a count of one. The CDR3 is CSVAPRSGAVYEQYF. In nucleotides, the CDR3 is TGCAGCGTGGCCCCTCGCAGCGGGGCCGTCTACGAGCAGTACTTC. This rearrangement joins TRBV29-1 to TRBJ2-7; 7 positions match TRBD2. CDR1 and CDR2 from the germline V gene are SQVTM and ANQGSEA. The ends lost 6 bases at V and 3 bases at J; junction bases unmatched: 14. CDR3 length: 15 amino acids.

This clone turned up a few times. V and J are TRBV6-1 and TRBJ2-1; 8 nucleotides line up with TRBD1. J was trimmed by 4 bases and V by 2 bases; bases with no gene match: 7. This CDR3 region has 16 residues. Germline CDR1 MNHNS, CDR2 SASEGT. The CDR3 sequence is CASSESGTGVYNEQFF. In DNA, the CDR3 is TGTGCCAGCAGTGAATCGGGGACAGGCGTGTACAATGAGCAGTTCTTC.

This clone occurred a few times. The chain employs TRBV18 and TRBJ1-1; no reliable D call. CDR3 size: 14 residues. The germline CDR1 and CDR2 sequences are KGHSH and LQKENI. V gave up 2 bases and J gave up 11 bases, with 18 bases separating them. The CDR3 DNA reads TGTGCCAGCTCACCAGTCAGCGGGGAGCTGACGGCTTTCTTT. Translating gives CASSPVSGELTAFF. The full variable domain, with the rest looked up from reference TRBV18 and TRBJ1-1, is NAGVMQNPRHLVRRRGQEARLRCSPMKGHSHVYWYRQLPEEGLKFMVYLQKENIIDESGMPKERFSAEFPKEGPSILRIQQVVRGDSAAYFCASSPVSGELTAFFGQGTRLTVV.

V and J are TRBV21-1 and TRBJ1-5. TRBV21-1 is described as a pseudogene. CDR3 length: 15 amino acids. CDR3 in DNA: TGTGCCAGCAGCAGAGAGAGGAGGACCAATCAGCCCCAGCATTTT. Residues: CASSRERRTNQPQHF.

CDR3 in DNA: TGTGCCATCAGAACACTACAGGGGTCGGTGGAGGTCGGTGAGCAGTTCTTC. It is translated as CAIRTLQGSVEVGEQFF. This rearrangement joins TRBV10-3 to TRBJ2-1; 7 nucleotides match TRBD1. The CDR3 sequence is 17 residues long. Trimming removed 6 bases from V and 9 bases from J; junction bases left unmatched: 20. Germline V gives CDR1 ENHRY, CDR2 SYGVKD.

CDR3 sequence: CASSELSLPFGSNEKLFF. The CDR3 region has the DNA TGTGCCAGCAGCGAATTATCCTTACCTTTCGGGTCTAATGAAAAACTGTTTTTT. The chain joins TRBV6-1 to TRBJ1-4; D gene unclear. This CDR3 spans 18 amino acids. Trimming stripped 6 bases from V and 3 bases from J, with 23 bases between. From germline, CDR1 is MNHNS and CDR2 SASEGT.

This clone is a singleton in its sample. An end of the junction differs from the germline gene, which may be a read error. The chain links TRBV11-2 to TRBJ2-5, with D unresolved. Germline CDR1 SGHAT, CDR2 FQNNGV. The CDR3 has 15 residues. DNA of the CDR3: TGCGCCAGCAGCCAAGATCTGAGACTCCAAGAGACCCAGTACTTC. Translating gives CASSQDLRLQETQYF.

This clone was seen only once. The rearrangement joins TRBV5-6 to TRBJ2-1; maybe TRBD2 (6 bases). Germline V gene lookup returns CDR1 SGHDT and CDR2 YYEEEE. The CDR3 spans 11 residues. The V gene lost 7 bases and the J gene lost 7 bases, with 9 bases spanning the gap. This chain's CDR3 is CASYGGNEQFF. The CDR3 region has the DNA TGTGCCAGCTACGGAGGGAATGAGCAGTTCTTC.

This chain uses TRBV9 with TRBJ2-2, with 7 bases aligning to TRBD1. V was pared by 5 bases and J by 2 bases, with 6 bases of the junction left unmatched. This CDR3 contains 15 residues. Germline V gives CDR1 SGDLS, CDR2 YYNGEE. The CDR3 spells CASSDGQANTGELFF. DNA of the CDR3: TGTGCCAGCAGTGACGGACAGGCTAACACCGGGGAGCTGTTTTTT.

This clone occurred a few times. The chain couples TRBV19 to TRBJ1-3; TRBD1 matches 9 bases. The trim removed 3 bases at V and 4 bases at J, leaving 4 bases unmatched. The CDR3 spans 15 residues. CDR1 is LNHDA and CDR2 is SQIVND in the germline V gene (reference sequence). The CDR3 protein is CASSIPDRGGNTIYF. The CDR3 DNA follows: TGTGCCAGTAGTATCCCGGACAGGGGAGGAAACACCATATATTTT.

The chain combines TRBV7-9 with TRBJ1-2; 7 bases match TRBD1. Germline CDR1 SEHNR, CDR2 FQNEAQ (reference sequence). The CDR3 is 16 amino acids. The ends lost 4 bases at V and 4 bases at J; junction bases unmatched: 12. The chain's CDR3 is CASSSDRRGVTYGYTF. The CDR3 coding sequence is TGTGCCAGCAGCTCGGACAGGCGGGGGGTAACCTATGGCTACACCTTC.

The chain carries TRBV27 and TRBJ1-6; tentative D call: TRBD1 (5 bases). The germline CDR1 and CDR2 sequences are MNHEY and SMNVEV (reference sequence). This CDR3 is 14 amino acids long. Trimming took 4 bases from V and 7 from J, leaving 11 bases between them. For the CDR3, the DNA is TGTGCCAGCAGTTCAGGGAGGCCCAATTCACCCCTCCACTTT. The encoded protein is CASSSGRPNSPLHF.

This clone was counted between two and nine times. The rearrangement links TRBV13 to TRBJ2-3, with 7 bases aligning to TRBD2. Trimming removed 2 bases from V and 0 bases from J; junction bases left unmatched: 8. Germline assignment: CDR1 PRHDT and CDR2 FYEKMQ (reference sequence). The CDR3 contains 17 residues. The DNA of the CDR3 is TGTGCCAGCAGCTTACGGATTGGCGGGAGTAGCACAGATACGCAGTATTTT. The encoded protein is CASSLRIGGSSTDTQYF.

The J gene is TRBJ2-6, the V gene TRBV10-1, with D tentatively TRBD1 (6 bases). Germline-derived CDR1 and CDR2 are WNHNN and SYGVQD (reference sequence). The CDR3 runs to 17 residues. V dropped 6 bases and J dropped 0 bases, with 15 bases sitting between them. The CDR3 sequence is CASRLDRLSSGANVLTF. The CDR3 DNA reads as TGCGCCAGCAGGTTAGACAGGCTCAGCTCTGGGGCCAACGTCCTGACTTTC.

The chain combines TRBV6-1 with TRBJ1-5; 7 bases are shared with TRBD1. This CDR3 contains 16 residues. The germline V gene encodes CDR1 MNHNS and CDR2 SASEGT. V gave up 0 bases and J gave up 5 bases; unmatched junction bases: 7. The CDR3 DNA sequence: TGTGCCAGCAGTGAAGCGCAGGGGGGCATCTATCAGCCCCAGCATTTT. Its translation is CASSEAQGGIYQPQHF.

The rearrangement uses TRBV29-1 and TRBJ2-1, with no clear D. The CDR3 contains 13 residues. The V end was cut by 1 base, the J end by 6 bases, with 10 bases between. The V gene's germline CDR1 is SQVTM and CDR2 ANQGSEA. The CDR3 region is CSVEVERSNEQFF. CDR3 DNA: TGCAGCGTTGAAGTTGAACGGAGCAATGAGCAGTTCTTC.

This clone has a single count. CDR3 bases: TGCAGTGCCCCCCGGAGGTATGGCTACACCTTC. Translating it yields CSAPRRYGYTF. The rearrangement joins TRBV20-1 to TRBJ1-2; D unresolved. The CDR3 totals 11 residues. Deletions cut 6 bases from V and 5 bases from J, with 10 bases between. Germline CDR1 and CDR2: DFQATT and SNEGSKA (reference sequence).

The chain employs TRBV4-1 and TRBJ1-1; D gene unclear. Germline values: CDR1 MGHRA, CDR2 YSYEKL. V lost 2 bases, J lost 0 bases, and 10 bases lay in between. CDR3 length equals 15 residues. CDR3 DNA sequence: TGCGCCAGCAGCCAACTCGGTAGCTTGAACACTGAAGCTTTCTTT. Its protein is CASSQLGSLNTEAFF.

CDR3: CASSLRQPNTEAFF. CDR3 DNA: TGTGCCAGCAGCTTAAGACAGCCGAACACTGAAGCTTTCTTT. The gene calls are TRBV5-4 and TRBJ1-1, with D possibly being TRBD1 (5 bases). V shed 2 bases and J shed 1 base, with 9 bases lying between them. The CDR3 spans 14 residues. Germline lookup yields CDR1 SGHNT and CDR2 YYREEE (reference sequence).

V and J are TRBV10-3 and TRBJ1-6; 9 bases match TRBD1. V gave up 10 bases and J gave up 6 bases; unmatched junction bases: 1. This CDR3 has 12 residues. In germline, CDR1 is ENHRY, CDR2 SYGVKD. The CDR3 protein is CATGQGNSPLHF. The CDR3, as DNA: TGTGCCACGGGACAGGGTAATTCACCCCTCCACTTT.

The chain carries TRBV7-2 and TRBJ2-1, with 7 bases matching TRBD2. Unmatched junction bases numbered 11, after V lost 7 bases and J lost 2 bases. The CDR3 has 16 amino acids. CDR1 SGHTA and CDR2 FQGNSA come from the germline V gene. The CDR3 DNA reads TGTGCCAGCACCCAACAAGCGGGGCGCCCCTACAATGAGCAGTTCTTC. Protein: CASTQQAGRPYNEQFF.

This sequence joins TRBV5-6 and TRBJ2-7; 10 bases align to TRBD1. This CDR3 comprises 16 residues. Per germline, CDR1 SGHDT and CDR2 YYEEEE. With 3 bases clipped from V and 4 bases from J, the junction kept 10 bases outside the gene matches. CDR3 sequence (DNA): TGTGCCAGCAGCTCGGGACAGGGGCTTCTTGCTTACGAGCAGTACTTC. It specifies CASSSGQGLLAYEQYF.

The chain is built from TRBV6-5 and TRBJ2-3; TRBD2 might be the D (5 bases). V was cut by 6 bases and J by 6 bases, with 13 bases left in between. This CDR3 spans 13 amino acids. CDR1 is MNHEY, CDR2 SVGAGI, per germline. CDR3 residues: CASRPGGRDTQYF. Here the CDR3 DNA reads TGTGCCAGCAGGCCCGGAGGACGGGATACGCAGTATTTT.

The V call is TRBV18, the J call TRBJ1-4, with 8 positions matching TRBD1. This CDR3 is 14 amino acids long. Trimming at V came to 6 bases and at J to 7 bases, leaving 7 bases not matched to a gene. Germline CDR1 and CDR2: KGHSH and LQKENI. CDR3 loop: CASSTQGEAEKLFF. The CDR3 nucleotides read TGTGCCAGCTCCACACAGGGGGAGGCTGAAAAACTGTTTTTT.

V and J are TRBV6-6 and TRBJ1-2, with 8 bases identical to TRBD1. CDR3 length equals 14 residues. V trimming: 4 bases; J trimming: 7 bases; junction bases outside the gene matches: 8. The V gene's germline CDR1 is MNHNY and CDR2 SVGAGI (reference sequence). CDR3 region: CASSFRQGRGGYTF. CDR3 sequence (DNA): TGTGCCAGCAGTTTCCGACAGGGGCGAGGTGGCTACACCTTC.